The text below deals with one T cell receptor (beta chain). CDR1 and CDR2 (germline): SGHAT, FQNNGV. This CDR3 is 16 amino acids long. V gave up 1 base and J gave up 2 bases, with 15 bases separating them. The data originate from a study of shared clonotypes between healthy human individuals. The method was immunoSEQ multiplex PCR; TCRdb's version includes in-frame clones alone and lacks a portion of them. The sample records 2 million to 3 million clones, over 85% being singletons. The J gene is TRBJ2-7, the V gene TRBV11-2; D is uncertain. This TCR came from a man aged 18 to 29 in good health. Some clones in this sample may be carry-over from other donors' samples. The source material was naive CD4+ T cells from PBMCs. Subset defined: CD45RA+ positively selected. DNA of the CDR3: TGTGCCAGCAGCTTAGGACTTATCGGCTCAACCTACGAGCAGTACTTC. This codes for CASSLGLIGSTYEQYF.